These 21 T cell receptor beta chains originate from one sample sequenced in a study of post-analysis software for immune sequencing data. Unique molecular identifiers were present in the TCR beta cDNA libraries. A single record per CDR3 protein comes from TCRdb applying MiXCR to the PCR reads. The table shows roughly 800,000 distinct CDR3 sequences, with about 50% occurring only once. No antigen has been identified for these receptors. The study, taken as a whole, reports: Relative to controls, patients had several TRBV segments at higher frequency, with TRBV5-6, TRBV5-1 and TRBV20-1 among these.

The sequencing sample was made of blood. These receptors were collected from a girl aged 5 to 17 with multiple sclerosis.

This clonotype appeared a few times. The genes are TRBV29-1 and TRBJ2-1, with a weak D call TRBD1 (5 bases). The V gene's germline CDR1 is SQVTM and CDR2 ANQGSEA. Trimming removed 5 bases at V and 2 bases at J, with 13 bases between. The CDR3 loop spans 14 amino acids. DNA for the CDR3: TGCAGCGTTTCGACAGCGAGAGCCTACAATGAGCAGTTCTTC. Translation: CSVSTARAYNEQFF.

J is TRBJ2-7 and V is TRBV11-2; no definite D call. Germline values: CDR1 SGHAT, CDR2 FQNNGV. The CDR3 is 12 amino acids. V was shortened by 7 bases and J by 1 base, with 8 bases between the two germline ends. As DNA, the CDR3 is TGTGCCAGCAACCACGAGTCCTACGAGCAGTACTTC. It is translated as CASNHESYEQYF.

V is TRBV2 and J is TRBJ1-2; 7 nucleotides agree with TRBD1. The CDR3 has 13 residues. V dropped 11 bases and J dropped 4; count of bases not matched to a gene: 10. Germline V gene sequence: CDR1 SNHLY, CDR2 FYNNEI. The CDR3 loop reads CAGGVEGAYGYTF. CDR3 sequence (DNA): TGTGCCGGAGGGGTCGAGGGGGCCTATGGCTACACCTTC.

This clonotype was detected only a few times. J is TRBJ2-7 and V is TRBV7-2, with TRBD2 matching over 9 bases. The CDR3 has 15 residues. V lost 2 bases and J lost 6; bases outside the gene matches: 8. Germline V CDR1 and CDR2: SGHTA, FQGNSA. The CDR3 DNA is TGTGCCAGCAGCTTATTCCCTAGCGGGAATCGCGAGCAGTACTTC. Its protein product is CASSLFPSGNREQYF.

This chain uses TRBV15 with TRBJ1-2; D is perhaps TRBD1 (5 bases). V lost 1 base, J lost 6 bases, and 12 bases lay in between. Germline V gene sequence: CDR1 LNHNV, CDR2 YYDKDF (reference sequence). This CDR3 is 14 amino acids long. The CDR3 spells CATSRGRLGDGYTF. The CDR3 nucleotides are TGTGCCACCAGCAGAGGTCGGCTAGGGGATGGCTACACCTTC.

The V gene is TRBV7-9, the J gene TRBJ2-5; D unresolved. Trimming cost V 4 bases and J 3 bases, with 12 bases left between them. CDR1 is SEHNR, CDR2 FQNEAQ, per germline (reference sequence). The CDR3 has 14 residues. The CDR3 coding sequence is TGTGCCAGCAGCTCTTTTGGGCCGGAAGAGACCCAGTACTTC. This codes for CASSSFGPEETQYF.

V usage is TRBV7-3 and J usage is TRBJ2-3; TRBD1 agrees at 7 bases. Germline trimming cut 3 bases from V and 2 bases from J; bases unmatched to any gene: 5. There are 15 residues in the CDR3. In germline, CDR1 is SGHTA, CDR2 FQGTGA. The chain's CDR3 is CASSFRDSYTDTQYF. The CDR3 DNA follows: TGTGCCAGCAGCTTTAGGGACAGCTACACAGATACGCAGTATTTT.

This clonotype has just a few counts. The chain combines TRBV29-1 with TRBJ2-1; 8 bases are shared with TRBD2. The junction had 22 bases not matched to a gene; V was cut back by 7 bases and J by 8 bases. This CDR3 region has 17 residues. Looked up from germline, CDR1 is SQVTM and CDR2 is ANQGSEA. As DNA, the CDR3 is TGCAGCGCTGGGGGTCTAGCGGGCAACAGGGTAGTCGATGAGCAGTTCTTC. Its translation: CSAGGLAGNRVVDEQFF.

This rearrangement joins TRBV20-1 to TRBJ2-4, with TRBD2 matching 7 bases. The DNA end is more similar to TRBJ2-5, so the J call may be wrong. The CDR3 extends over 13 amino acids. Germline loops: CDR1 DFQATT, CDR2 SNEGSKA (reference sequence). The CDR3, as DNA: TGCAGTGCCCCCTTTCCGGGAGGAGAGACCCAGTACTTC. Translating gives CSAPFPGGETQYF.

This clonotype was observed a few times. This chain uses TRBV5-1 with TRBJ2-1; D unresolved. V was shortened by 0 bases and J by 13 bases, with 14 bases between the two germline ends. The germline V gene encodes CDR1 SGHRS and CDR2 YFSETQ. The CDR3 has 13 amino acids. CDR3 region: CASSLEGAKGQFF. CDR3 DNA sequence: TGCGCCAGCAGCTTGGAAGGCGCAAAGGGTCAGTTCTTC. Drawing the rest from reference TRBV5-1 and TRBJ2-1, the complete variable domain is KAGVTQTPRYLIKTRGQQVTLSCSPISGHRSVSWYQQTPGQGLQFLFEYFSETQRNKGNFPGRFSGRQFSNSRSEMNVSTLELGDSALYLCASSLEGAKGQFFGPGTRLTVL.

The V and J genes are TRBV5-5 and TRBJ2-5; 8 positions agree with TRBD1. Germline CDR1 and CDR2: SGHKS and YYEKEE (reference sequence). After removal of 4 bases from V and 2 bases from J, the junction contained 10 bases not matched to a gene. This CDR3 has 16 amino acids. CDR3 nucleotides: TGTGCCAGCAGCACGAGGACAGGGCTAGGGCAAGAGACCCAGTACTTC. It translates to CASSTRTGLGQETQYF.

V usage is TRBV12-3 or TRBV12-4 and J usage is TRBJ2-1, with TRBD2 as a possible D gene (6 bases). The CDR3 length is 12 residues. V was pared by 3 bases and J by 13 bases, with 13 bases between. The CDR3 DNA reads TGTGCCAGCAGTTTCGAAAGACTAGGCCAGTTCTTC. It translates to CASSFERLGQFF.

Only a few counts were recorded for this clonotype. The genes are TRBV14 and TRBJ2-5, with 12 bases that match TRBD2. The germline gives CDR1 SGHDN, CDR2 FVKESK. There are 16 residues in the CDR3. J lost 5 bases, V lost 3 bases, and 7 bases had no gene match. The CDR3 coding sequence is TGTGCCAGCAGCCAGGACCGGACTAGCGGGGAGGAGACCCAGTACTTC. It encodes CASSQDRTSGEETQYF. Full variable domain (outside the CDR3, taken from reference TRBV14 and TRBJ2-5): EAGVTQFPSHSVIEKGQTVTLRCDPISGHDNLYWYRRVMGKEIKFLLHFVKESKQDESGMPNNRFLAERTGGTYSTLKVQPAELEDSGVYFCASSQDRTSGEETQYFGPGTRLLVL.

The genes are TRBV29-1 and TRBJ2-3; D ambiguous. This CDR3 contains 13 residues. The V and J ends lost 1 base and 6 bases respectively, with 11 bases between them. Germline CDR1 SQVTM, CDR2 ANQGSEA. For the CDR3, the DNA is TGCAGCGTTGAAGGGGGAAGCAGGGATACGCAGTATTTT. Translating gives CSVEGGSRDTQYF.

This clonotype was counted only a few times. V and J are TRBV15 and TRBJ1-2; 7 bases align to TRBD1. The CDR3 length is 18 residues. Germline V gene lookup returns CDR1 LNHNV and CDR2 YYDKDF (reference sequence). With 5 bases clipped from V and 0 bases from J, the junction kept 15 bases outside the gene matches. CDR3 in DNA: TGTGCCACCAGCGAACTGATTAGGACAGGACAAGCTAACTATGGCTACACCTTC. It translates to CATSELIRTGQANYGYTF.

The chain combines TRBV2 with TRBJ1-5; D is perhaps TRBD1 (5 bases). CDR1 and CDR2 (germline): SNHLY, FYNNEI. The CDR3 is 14 amino acids. Trimming pared 7 bases from V and 0 bases from J, leaving 10 bases between. The chain's CDR3 is CASNRDVSNQPQHF. The DNA for the CDR3 is TGTGCCAGCAACCGGGACGTTAGCAATCAGCCCCAGCATTTT.

This clonotype was seen ten or more times. This sequence joins TRBV12-3 or TRBV12-4 and TRBJ2-7; D possibly corresponds to TRBD2 (5 bases). Between the trimmed V and J ends, which lost 3 bases and 0 bases, there was a span of 6 bases. The CDR3 is made up of 13 amino acids. In nucleotides, the CDR3 is TGTGCCAGCAGTTTTGGGAGCTCCTACGAGCAGTACTTC. It specifies CASSFGSSYEQYF.

V and J are TRBV7-2 and TRBJ2-3; unclear D gene. This CDR3 spans 13 amino acids. V was shortened by 5 bases and J by 9 bases, with 15 bases between the two germline ends. From germline, CDR1 is SGHTA and CDR2 FQGNSA. CDR3 region: CASSPLERMTQYF. CDR3 DNA: TGTGCCAGCAGCCCCCTGGAGCGAATGACGCAGTATTTT.

The V gene is TRBV7-2, the J gene TRBJ1-1; D is possibly TRBD1 (6 bases). The germline CDR1 and CDR2 sequences are SGHTA and FQGNSA. With 3 bases removed from V and 5 bases from J, the gap between germline ends came to 13 bases. The CDR3 length is 14 residues. CDR3: CASSLNRVGTEAFF. For the CDR3, the DNA is TGTGCCAGCAGCTTGAACAGGGTAGGGACTGAAGCTTTCTTT. The variable domain in full, completed from reference TRBV7-2 and TRBJ1-1, reads GAGVSQSPSNKVTEKGKDVELRCDPISGHTALYWYRQSLGQGLEFLIYFQGNSAPDKSGLPSDRFSAERTGGSVSTLTIQRTQQEDSAVYLCASSLNRVGTEAFFGQGTRLTVV.

This chain links TRBV6-5 with TRBJ2-3; perhaps TRBD1 as D (5 bases). Germline CDR1 and CDR2: MNHEY and SVGAGI. V was clipped by 8 bases and J by 4 bases, with 13 bases between them. The CDR3 loop spans 13 amino acids. DNA of the CDR3: TGTGCCAGCGAAGGGGCTAGATCAGATACGCAGTATTTT. Its protein is CASEGARSDTQYF.

The chain uses TRBV20-1 and TRBJ2-7; D remains ambiguous. Germline-derived CDR1 and CDR2 are DFQATT and SNEGSKA (reference sequence). V shed 3 bases and J shed 5 bases, with 8 bases lying between them. The CDR3 runs 11 residues. The CDR3 reads CSARRTDEQYF. Written as DNA, the CDR3 is TGCAGTGCTAGGAGAACGGACGAGCAGTACTTC.